This entry lists 11 T cell receptor beta chains sequenced from one sample in a study of CD8 T cells in Susac syndrome. When the RNA was reverse transcribed, random hexamers were used with an input of about 0.5 to 1 ug. MiXCR, run by TCRdb on the immunoSEQ multiplex PCR reads, gives a single entry per CDR3 protein. There are approximately 200,000 distinct CDR3 sequences in the sample; 95% occur only once, and approximately 0.08% lies in the top ten. Material: CD4+ T cells from PBMCs. Receptors were obtained from a human donor with multiple sclerosis.

The rearrangement joins TRBV5-1 to TRBJ2-3; a weak D match, TRBD1 (6 bases). CDR3 length equals 15 residues. The germline V and J ends were trimmed by 0 bases and 2 bases, with 10 bases remaining between them. Germline lookup yields CDR1 SGHRS and CDR2 YFSETQ. Here the CDR3 reads CASSLAGTLTDTQYF. Here the CDR3 DNA reads TGCGCCAGCAGCTTGGCCGGGACACTCACAGATACGCAGTATTTT.

The chain has TRBV24-1 and TRBJ2-7; D remains ambiguous. The CDR3 has 14 amino acids. Trimming took 3 bases from V and 6 from J, leaving 14 bases between them. CDR1 is KGHDR and CDR2 is SFDVKD in the germline V gene. CDR3: CATSDGQATGEQYF. In DNA form, the CDR3 reads TGTGCCACCAGTGATGGGCAGGCGACGGGCGAGCAGTACTTC.

The rearrangement joins TRBV2 to TRBJ1-5; TRBD1 matches at 8 bases. After removal of 3 bases from V and 7 bases from J, the junction contained 5 bases not matched to a gene. The germline gives CDR1 SNHLY, CDR2 FYNNEI. The CDR3 spans 14 residues. This CDR3 is CASSEARGQQPQHF. For the CDR3, the DNA is TGTGCCAGCAGTGAGGCCAGGGGGCAACAGCCCCAGCATTTT.

This sequence joins TRBV3-1 and TRBJ2-2; the D gene is possibly TRBD2 (5 bases). This CDR3 spans 14 amino acids. Trimming left V 8 bases short and J 3 bases short, with 13 bases between. Germline assignment: CDR1 LGHDT and CDR2 YNNKEL (reference sequence). This CDR3 is CASVGEWYTGELFF. The CDR3 region has the DNA TGTGCCAGCGTTGGGGAGTGGTACACCGGGGAGCTGTTTTTT. Full variable domain (missing parts from reference TRBV3-1 and TRBJ2-2): DTAVSQTPKYLVTQMGNDKSIKCEQNLGHDTMYWYKQDSKKFLKIMFSYNNKELIINETVPNRFSPKSPDKAHLNLHINSLELGDSAVYFCASVGEWYTGELFFGEGSRLTVL.

The chain links TRBV20-1 to TRBJ2-3; D call uncertain. The CDR3 extends over 16 amino acids. Deletions cut 4 bases from V and 4 bases from J, with 21 bases between. CDR1 is DFQATT and CDR2 is SNEGSKA in the germline V gene (reference sequence). This CDR3 reads CSATSWASGSPDTQYF. The CDR3 DNA follows: TGCAGTGCTACATCATGGGCTAGTGGTTCCCCAGATACGCAGTATTTT.

This chain connects TRBV20-1 to TRBJ1-5; no clear D. V gave up 3 bases and J gave up 5 bases, with 14 bases separating them. The length of the CDR3 is 14 residues. The germline gives CDR1 DFQATT, CDR2 SNEGSKA (reference sequence). The CDR3 protein is CSASPGEGYQPQHF. For the CDR3, the DNA is TGCAGTGCTAGCCCTGGGGAGGGCTATCAGCCCCAGCATTTT.

V and J are TRBV20-1 and TRBJ1-4; D unclear. In germline, CDR1 is DFQATT, CDR2 SNEGSKA (reference sequence). CDR3 length: 13 amino acids. V was pared by 0 bases and J by 7 bases, with 9 bases between. In nucleotides, the CDR3 is TGCAGTGCTAGAGAGAAGGGTCCTGAAAAACTGTTTTTT. Encoded protein: CSAREKGPEKLFF.

The V and J genes are TRBV2 and TRBJ2-3; D gene ambiguous. The germline CDR1 and CDR2 sequences are SNHLY and FYNNEI. The CDR3 contains 13 residues. Trimming cost V 6 bases and J 6 bases, with 13 bases left between them. CDR3 DNA sequence: TGTGCCAGCAGAAGGTCCCCGCAGGATACGCAGTATTTT. Translating gives CASRRSPQDTQYF.

The CDR3 protein is CSASDTGGDGYTF. CDR3 coding DNA: TGCAGTGCTAGTGACACAGGGGGCGATGGCTACACCTTC. The chain carries TRBV20-1 and TRBJ1-2; TRBD1 aligns across 9 bases. Per germline, CDR1 DFQATT and CDR2 SNEGSKA (reference sequence). The CDR3 consists of 13 residues. V trimming: 3 bases; J trimming: 6 bases; junction bases outside the gene matches: 5.

This clonotype was observed a single time. The rearrangement uses TRBV7-9 and TRBJ2-3; D tentatively fits TRBD1 or TRBD2 (5 bases each). The CDR3 contains 16 residues. From germline, CDR1 is SEHNR and CDR2 FQNEAQ (reference sequence). V was clipped by 4 bases and J by 0 bases, with 14 bases between them. CDR3 bases: TGTGCCAGCAGCTCGGACGGGACGGTCAGCACAGATACGCAGTATTTT. Residues: CASSSDGTVSTDTQYF. The variable domain in full, with the rest retrieved from reference TRBV7-9 and TRBJ2-3, is DTGVSQNPRHKITKRGQNVTFRCDPISEHNRLYWYRQTLGQGPEFLTYFQNEAQLEKSRLLSDRFSAERPKGSFSTLEIQRTEQGDSAMYLCASSSDGTVSTDTQYFGPGTRLTVL.

The chain uses TRBV12-3 or TRBV12-4 and TRBJ2-3; TRBD2 matches 13 bases. The V segment lost 7 bases and the J segment 2 bases; nucleotides outside the gene matches: 3. The CDR3 covers 15 residues. The CDR3 DNA is TGTGCCAGCATCGGACTAGCGGGGGCCACAGATACGCAGTATTTT. Translation: CASIGLAGATDTQYF.